The 29 T cell receptor beta chains presented below share a single source sample, sequenced in a study of CD8 T cells in ankylosing spondylitis. The study's findings and limits: Roughly 8 highly homologous variants formed a TCR beta motif that appeared characteristic of ankylosing spondylitis blood.

Each CDR3 protein is one row after TCRdb ran MiXCR on the 5' RACE reads. Among around 770,000 distinct CDR3 sequences listed, approximately 12% were seen once. Their antigens remain unidentified. Sample: blood, either unsorted or a sorted T cell fraction (not recorded which). The receptors come from a male donor with ankylosing spondylitis.

This clonotype came up a few times. J is TRBJ1-5 and V is TRBV5-1; maybe TRBD1 (5 bases). The CDR3 totals 13 residues. CDR1 is SGHRS and CDR2 is YFSETQ in the germline V gene. V dropped 4 bases and J dropped 5 bases, with 10 bases sitting between them. The CDR3 loop is CASSHRGDQPQHF. As DNA, the CDR3 is TGCGCCAGCAGCCACCGGGGGGATCAGCCCCAGCATTTT. Combining the CDR3 with reference TRBV5-1 and TRBJ1-5 gives the whole variable domain KAGVTQTPRYLIKTRGQQVTLSCSPISGHRSVSWYQQTPGQGLQFLFEYFSETQRNKGNFPGRFSGRQFSNSRSEMNVSTLELGDSALYLCASSHRGDQPQHFGDGTRLSIL.

There are a few counts of this clonotype. The rearrangement joins TRBV24-1 to TRBJ1-2; 7 positions agree with TRBD1. The V segment lost 5 bases and the J segment 5 bases; nucleotides outside the gene matches: 4. The CDR3 extends over 13 amino acids. Germline V gene data show CDR1 as KGHDR and CDR2 as SFDVKD. The CDR3 DNA sequence: TGTGCCACCAGTGTTGGCAGGGGGTATGGCTACACCTTC. Protein product: CATSVGRGYGYTF.

This clonotype occurred a few times. V and J are TRBV12-3 or TRBV12-4 and TRBJ1-5, with D maybe TRBD1 (5 bases). The CDR3 sequence is 16 residues long. Trimming stripped 5 bases from V and 1 base from J, with 15 bases between. CDR3 residues: CASSPRGASSNQPQHF. CDR3 nucleotides: TGTGCCAGCAGTCCGAGAGGGGCATCAAGCAATCAGCCCCAGCATTTT.

The CDR3 is CASRQNQGTQYF. DNA of the CDR3: TGTGCCAGCAGACAAAACCAGGGGACCCAGTACTTC. The chain recombines TRBV6-2 or TRBV6-3 with TRBJ2-5; maybe TRBD1 (5 bases). The CDR3 runs to 12 residues. CDR1 and CDR2 (germline): MNHEY, SVGEGT. Trimming pared 6 bases from V and 7 bases from J, leaving 12 bases between.

The chain uses TRBV5-1 and TRBJ1-2, with D uncertain. Germline-derived CDR1 and CDR2 are SGHRS and YFSETQ. The V and J ends lost 0 bases and 4 bases respectively, with 13 bases between them. This CDR3 is built from 15 residues. CDR3 residues: CASSLDPGKGYGYTF. The CDR3 region has the DNA TGCGCCAGCAGCTTGGATCCCGGAAAAGGCTATGGCTACACCTTC.

The table lists this clonotype with a few counts. The CDR3 reads CASSLRLAGAGAYEQYF. CDR3 sequence (DNA): TGTGCCAGCAGTTTAAGGCTAGCGGGGGCAGGGGCCTACGAGCAGTACTTC. The rearrangement links TRBV12-3 or TRBV12-4 to TRBJ2-7, with 10 bases fitting TRBD2. CDR3 length: 17 residues. Trimming cost V 2 bases and J 2 bases; bases outside gene matches: 9.

This chain connects TRBV15 to TRBJ1-1, with D hard to call. Per germline, CDR1 LNHNV and CDR2 YYDKDF (reference sequence). CDR3 length: 11 amino acids. V lost 5 bases, J lost 7 bases, and 8 bases lay in between. The CDR3 nucleotides are TGTGCCACCAGCCCTATAGTTGAAGCTTTCTTT. It yields the protein CATSPIVEAFF.

This clonotype was seen a few times. The chain is built from TRBV9 and TRBJ2-7; possibly TRBD2 for D (5 bases). The CDR3 is 14 residues long. Looked up from germline, CDR1 is SGDLS and CDR2 is YYNGEE. Trimming removed 0 bases at V and 6 bases at J, with 13 bases between. This CDR3 reads CASSVAGRSGEQYF. CDR3 DNA sequence: TGTGCCAGCAGCGTAGCGGGAAGATCTGGCGAGCAGTACTTC.

About this clonotype itself: One base away lies a much larger clone, so this may be a sequencing read error. The chain uses TRBV20-1 and TRBJ2-7, with 8 bases aligning to TRBD2. Germline-derived CDR1 and CDR2 are DFQATT and SNEGSKA (reference sequence). CDR3 length equals 13 residues. This chain's CDR3 is CRAISGSKYEQYF. The CDR3 DNA sequence: TGCAGAGCTATCAGCGGGAGCAAGTACGAGCAGTACTTC.

This clonotype occurred many times. The chain carries TRBV29-1 and TRBJ2-3, with D tentatively TRBD1 (6 bases). The length of the CDR3 is 12 residues. CDR1 is SQVTM and CDR2 is ANQGSEA in the germline V gene. V lost 7 bases, J lost 4 bases, and 12 bases lay in between. CDR3 region: CSGGQTSDTQYF. DNA for the CDR3: TGCAGCGGTGGACAGACTTCAGATACGCAGTATTTT.

At least ten counts were recorded for this clonotype. The chain uses TRBV24-1 and TRBJ2-1, with TRBD2 matching over 11 bases. Germline V gives CDR1 KGHDR, CDR2 SFDVKD. Trimming removed 5 bases from V and 0 bases from J; junction bases left unmatched: 5. CDR3 length: 17 amino acids. CDR3: CATSVSGLAVSYNEQFF. In nucleotides, the CDR3 is TGTGCCACCAGTGTCTCGGGACTAGCGGTCTCCTACAATGAGCAGTTCTTC.

This clonotype has more than one count but fewer than ten. V is TRBV4-1 and J is TRBJ1-5; D might be TRBD1 (6 bases). V lost 4 bases, J lost 6 bases, and 16 bases lay in between. The CDR3 extends over 15 amino acids. Germline CDR1 and CDR2: MGHRA and YSYEKL. The CDR3 spells CASSRGQGGTQPQHF. The CDR3 coding sequence is TGCGCCAGCAGCCGGGGGCAGGGTGGAACTCAGCCCCAGCATTTT.

This clonotype appeared once. This sequence joins TRBV6-1 and TRBJ2-2; perhaps TRBD2 as D (5 bases). Trimming pared 6 bases from V and 4 bases from J, leaving 18 bases between. Germline V gene data show CDR1 as MNHNS and CDR2 as SASEGT. The CDR3 totals 16 residues. CDR3 in DNA: TGTGCCAGCAGGGCTTTGCGGGCAATCCTCACCGGGGAGCTGTTTTTT. Its translation: CASRALRAILTGELFF.

This clonotype was observed a few times. This chain joins TRBV5-6 and TRBJ1-2; 7 bases are shared with TRBD1. The J segment lost 4 bases and the V segment lost 1 base, leaving 10 bases of the junction unmatched. CDR1 and CDR2 (germline): SGHDT, YYEEEE. The CDR3 has 16 amino acids. CDR3 in amino acids: CASSLSSMTGFYGYTF. Here the CDR3 DNA reads TGTGCCAGCAGCTTGTCGTCTATGACAGGGTTCTATGGCTACACCTTC.

Only a few counts were recorded for this clonotype. The chain uses TRBV5-1 and TRBJ2-7, with 7 bases identical to TRBD2. This CDR3 has 14 amino acids. Trimming at V came to 1 base and at J to 3 bases, leaving 4 bases not matched to a gene. Germline V gene sequence: CDR1 SGHRS, CDR2 YFSETQ. Here the CDR3 reads CASSLSLADYEQYF. CDR3 DNA: TGCGCCAGCAGCTTGAGCCTAGCGGACTACGAGCAGTACTTC.

This clonotype was recorded a few times. This chain links TRBV20-1 with TRBJ1-1; maybe TRBD1 (6 bases). Germline values: CDR1 DFQATT, CDR2 SNEGSKA (reference sequence). V gave up 4 bases and J gave up 4 bases, with 16 bases separating them. The CDR3 has 14 residues. DNA for the CDR3: TGCAGTGCTAAACAGGGCTTCATCATCACTGAAGCTTTCTTT. It specifies CSAKQGFIITEAFF.

This clonotype was seen ten or more times. The chain combines TRBV29-1 with TRBJ1-2, with a tentative D call TRBD1 (6 bases). CDR3 length: 14 amino acids. Per germline, CDR1 SQVTM and CDR2 ANQGSEA. Trimming left V 7 bases short and J 0 bases short, with 15 bases between. In nucleotides, the CDR3 is TGCAGCGCCTACGGGACACCCACTAACTATGGCTACACCTTC. Encoded protein: CSAYGTPTNYGYTF.

J is TRBJ2-1 and V is TRBV24-1; D gene ambiguous. Germline V gene lookup returns CDR1 KGHDR and CDR2 SFDVKD. This CDR3 is built from 13 residues. With 5 bases removed from V and 8 bases from J, the gap between germline ends came to 12 bases. CDR3: CATSGVASDEQFF. DNA for the CDR3: TGTGCCACCAGTGGAGTGGCTTCCGATGAGCAGTTCTTC.

This clonotype was counted a few times. This rearrangement joins TRBV4-3 to TRBJ1-3; D is ambiguous. The germline V gene has CDR1 LGHNA and CDR2 YSLEER. The CDR3 runs 12 residues. Trimming shortened V by 0 bases and J by 3 bases, and 0 bases separated the two germline ends. The CDR3 loop is CASSQDGNTIYF. The CDR3 bases are TGCGCCAGCAGCCAAGATGGAAACACCATATATTTT.

This clonotype has only a few counts. The V call is TRBV5-4, the J call TRBJ1-2, with D perhaps TRBD1 (5 bases). Germline V gives CDR1 SGHNT, CDR2 YYREEE (reference sequence). V was cut by 0 bases and J by 2 bases, with 8 bases left in between. The CDR3 covers 14 residues. CDR3 nucleotides: TGTGCCAGCAGCTTGGGCAGGGTGAACTATGGCTACACCTTC. Its translation is CASSLGRVNYGYTF. The whole variable domain, remainder taken from reference TRBV5-4 and TRBJ1-2, is ETGVTQSPTHLIKTRGQQVTLRCSSQSGHNTVSWYQQALGQGPQFIFQYYREEENGRGNFPPRFSGLQFPNYSSELNVNALELDDSALYLCASSLGRVNYGYTFGSGTRLTVV.

V and J are TRBV4-3 and TRBJ2-5; D uncertain. CDR1 is LGHNA, CDR2 YSLEER, per germline. V was clipped by 0 bases and J by 5 bases, with 13 bases between them. The CDR3 sequence is 15 residues long. The CDR3 sequence is CASSQEGIPQETQYF. CDR3 DNA sequence: TGCGCCAGCAGCCAAGAAGGAATTCCCCAGGAGACCCAGTACTTC.

This clonotype was seen more than once but under ten times. This rearrangement joins TRBV29-1 to TRBJ2-1; 8 bases agree with TRBD1. The CDR3 contains 17 residues. The trim removed 6 bases at V and 0 bases at J, leaving 13 bases unmatched. The germline V gene has CDR1 SQVTM and CDR2 ANQGSEA. The CDR3 nucleotides are TGCAGCGTGTTCCTGGTGTCAGGGGGCCACTCCTACAATGAGCAGTTCTTC. Translated, it gives CSVFLVSGGHSYNEQFF.

This clonotype was recorded a few times. The chain couples TRBV20-1 to TRBJ1-3; maybe TRBD1 (5 bases). V was clipped by 6 bases and J by 0 bases, with 15 bases between them. The CDR3 has 15 residues. Germline CDR1 reads DFQATT; CDR2 reads SNEGSKA (reference sequence). The CDR3 loop is CSALRDSNSGNTIYF. The CDR3, as DNA: TGCAGTGCCCTCCGTGACAGCAACTCTGGAAACACCATATATTTT.

The chain recombines TRBV10-3 with TRBJ1-5, with D possibly being TRBD1 (5 bases). V lost 10 bases to trimming and J lost 1 base, with 11 bases between them. CDR3 length: 13 residues. The germline gives CDR1 ENHRY, CDR2 SYGVKD. As DNA, the CDR3 is TGTGCCACCAGCAGGGAGAGCAATCAGCCCCAGCATTTT. It codes for CATSRESNQPQHF.

V and J are TRBV10-3 and TRBJ2-5; the D gene is possibly TRBD2 (6 bases). The V and J ends lost 2 bases and 3 bases respectively, with 16 bases between them. Germline lookup yields CDR1 ENHRY and CDR2 SYGVKD. The CDR3 is made up of 16 amino acids. The CDR3 sequence: CAISEPYSGRKETQYF. CDR3 bases: TGTGCCATCAGTGAGCCCTACTCGGGGAGGAAAGAGACCCAGTACTTC.

The CDR3 DNA follows: TGCAGTGCTAGCACCCTTAGGAATTCACCCCTCCACTTT. Its translation: CSASTLRNSPLHF. The chain has TRBV20-1 and TRBJ1-6; D remains ambiguous. The V and J ends lost 3 bases and 7 bases respectively, with 10 bases between them. The V gene's germline CDR1 is DFQATT and CDR2 SNEGSKA (reference sequence). This CDR3 has 13 residues.

This clonotype has a handful of counts. This chain connects TRBV29-1 to TRBJ1-2; 8 nucleotides match TRBD1. Germline-derived CDR1 and CDR2 are SQVTM and ANQGSEA. The CDR3 spans 12 residues. V gave up 3 bases and J gave up 4 bases; unmatched junction bases: 1. The CDR3 DNA sequence: TGCAGCGTTGACAGGGGGCTCTATGGCTACACCTTC. Amino acids: CSVDRGLYGYTF.

The chain carries TRBV4-3 and TRBJ2-2, with 9 bases that match TRBD1. The CDR3 totals 14 residues. Trimming removed 6 bases from V and 3 bases from J; junction bases left unmatched: 2. The germline V gene encodes CDR1 LGHNA and CDR2 YSLEER. The CDR3 coding sequence is TGCGCCAGCAGGGGGACAGGGCACACCGGGGAGCTGTTTTTT. Protein: CASRGTGHTGELFF.

At least ten counts were recorded for this clonotype. The genes are TRBV20-1 and TRBJ2-7; D gene unclear. The CDR3 runs to 13 residues. CDR1 is DFQATT, CDR2 SNEGSKA, per germline (reference sequence). Trimming removed 6 bases at V and 1 base at J, with 13 bases between. The chain's CDR3 is CSAPPGPSYEQYF. The CDR3 DNA sequence: TGCAGTGCCCCTCCCGGACCGTCCTACGAGCAGTACTTC.